A selection of T cell receptor beta chains follows, all from one sample in a study of blood T cell repertoires in COVID-19. Clones were sequenced by immunoSEQ multiplex PCR, and TCRdb holds only the in-frame ones, with some missing. The table includes under 150,000 clones, about four fifths detected once. Sample: peripheral blood. All receptors come from a man older than 75 with acute or convalescent COVID-19. Each CDR3 is given with its conserved first and last residue. The D gene is left open where the match is weak. The size entry is marked missing in some rows and otherwise reads once, few, many or a size class.

D	J	V	size	DNA	CDR3
TRBD1	TRBJ1-2	TRBV9	few	TGTGCCAGCAGCGTAGCTGTCCAGGGGGCGGGTAACTATGGCTACACCTTC	CASSVAVQGAGNYGYTF
TRBD1	TRBJ2-5	TRBV28	.	TGTGCCAGCAAAGGACAGGGGGGTAGGGAGACCCAGTACTTC	CASKGQGGRETQYF
.	TRBJ1-1	TRBV11-2	many	TGTGCCAGCAGCTCGGGAAGAAGGACTGAAGCTTTCTTT	CASSSGRRTEAFF
TRBD2	TRBJ2-3	TRBV6-1	.	TGTGCCAGCAGTGAAGAGTTAGGGGCCGGGGGGGATACGCAGTATTTT	CASSEELGAGGDTQYF
.	TRBJ1-2	TRBV9	.	TGTGCCAGCAGCCCCATGAACTATGGCTACACCTTC	CASSPMNYGYTF
TRBD1	TRBJ2-5	TRBV6-2/TRBV6-3	.	TGTGCCAGCAGCGACAGAACCGGGACAGGGGTGGGAGAGACCCAGTACTTC	CASSDRTGTGVGETQYF
TRBD2	TRBJ2-7	TRBV28	once	TGTGCCAGCAGCGGGGGGACCTACGAGCAGTACTTC	CASSGGTYEQYF
.	TRBJ1-3	TRBV5-1	.	TGCGCCAGCAGCTTGGCTGGGCCGAGCTCTGGAAACACCATATATTTT	CASSLAGPSSGNTIYF
TRBD1	TRBJ2-7	TRBV29-1	few	TGCAGCGTTGCCCTGGCCAGGGGGAACGAGCAGTACTTC	CSVALARGNEQYF
.	TRBJ1-1	TRBV14	few	TGTGCCAGCAGCCAAGGGACCTGGAGGGCTGAAGCTTTCTTT	CASSQGTWRAEAFF
TRBD1	TRBJ2-6	TRBV9	.	TGTGCCAGCAGCCGAACCGGGACAGGGCGCTCTGGGGCCAACGTCCTGACTTTC	CASSRTGTGRSGANVLTF
TRBD1	TRBJ1-2	TRBV6-2/TRBV6-3	.	TGTGCCAGCAGCGGACAGGGGGTAAATGGCTACACCTTC	CASSGQGVNGYTF
.	TRBJ1-5	TRBV28	.	TGTGCCAGCAGTCCGACAGGAACATATAGCAATCAGCCCCAGCATTTT	CASSPTGTYSNQPQHF
TRBD1	TRBJ1-5	TRBV28	.	TGTGCCAGCACCGCAGGGGGAAGCAATCAGCCCCAGCATTTT	CASTAGGSNQPQHF
.	TRBJ1-2	TRBV2	.	TGTGCCAGCAGTGAACAGGGAGGGGAGCAAGGCTACACCTTC	CASSEQGGEQGYTF
TRBD2	TRBJ2-3	TRBV10-2	once	TGCGCCAGCACCGGGACTAGCGGGGCAGATACGCAGTATTTT	CASTGTSGADTQYF
TRBD1	TRBJ2-6	TRBV6-5	once	TGTGCCAGCCGCCAAACTGGACAGGGTGTCGGTGTCCTGACTTTC	CASRQTGQGVGVLTF
.	TRBJ2-1	TRBV10-3	.	TGTGCCATCAGTGAGTCGAGGGCGAGCTCCTACAATGAGCAGTTCTTC	CAISESRASSYNEQFF
TRBD1	TRBJ1-2	TRBV6-5	.	TGTGCCAGCAGACTTGACAGGGGGAACTATGGCTACACCTTC	CASRLDRGNYGYTF
TRBD2	TRBJ2-5	TRBV7-9	.	TGTGCCAGCAGCATGACTAGCGCCTTCTTGGGAGAGACCCAGTACTTC	CASSMTSAFLGETQYF
.	TRBJ2-7	TRBV4-3	.	TGCGCCAGCAGCCAAGATCGGGGATCCGACGAGCAGTACTTC	CASSQDRGSDEQYF
.	TRBJ1-4	TRBV4-1	many	TGCGCCAGCAGCCCCCCAGAGGTTGAAAAACTGTTTTTT	CASSPPEVEKLFF
.	TRBJ2-7	TRBV19	.	TGTGCCAGTAGACAGGGCTCGAGCTCCTACGAGCAGTACTTC	CASRQGSSSYEQYF
.	TRBJ2-6	TRBV7-3	.	TGTGCCAGCAGCTTAAGTGCAGGGTCTGGGGCCAACGTCCTGACTTTC	CASSLSAGSGANVLTF
.	TRBJ2-7	TRBV3-1/TRBV3-2	.	TGTGCCAGCAGCCAGGCTAGCGACGAGCAGTACTTC	CASSQASDEQYF
.	TRBJ2-7	TRBV5-6	once	TGTGCCAGCAGCCCAGACAGGCTGGGATACGAGCAGTACTTC	CASSPDRLGYEQYF
TRBD1	TRBJ2-7	TRBV5-4	.	TGTGCCAGCAGCTTCAGGGACAGGTACTACGAGCAGTACTTC	CASSFRDRYYEQYF
.	TRBJ1-1	TRBV2	.	TGTGCCAGCAGTATTGACAGCATGAACACTGAAGCTTTCTTT	CASSIDSMNTEAFF
TRBD1	TRBJ2-3	TRBV2	once	TGTGCCAGCAGGGGGACAGGCACAGATACGCAGTATTTT	CASRGTGTDTQYF
TRBD1	TRBJ2-1	TRBV6-6	few	TGTGCCAGCAGAGCTCCGGGACAGGGAATCGATGAGCAGTTCTTC	CASRAPGQGIDEQFF
.	TRBJ2-1	TRBV10-3	.	TGTGCCATCAGTGACGGGCAGGGCAATGAGCAGTTCTTC	CAISDGQGNEQFF
.	TRBJ1-2	TRBV28	.	TGTGCCAGCAGTGCAACCACGGCGTCCCGAGGTGGCTACACCTTC	CASSATTASRGGYTF